These 6 T cell receptor beta chains share one sample of origin, sequenced in a study of CD8 T cells in Susac syndrome. Random-hexamer reverse transcription was applied to 0.5 to 1 ug RNA. One entry per CDR3 protein results from TCRdb running MiXCR on the immunoSEQ multiplex PCR reads. The repertoire has under 85,000 distinct CDR3 sequences, around 94% of them found once; the top ten carry under 1%. Sequenced: CD8+ T cells from PBMCs. The receptors originated from a human donor with Susac syndrome.

This rearrangement joins TRBV20-1 to TRBJ2-5, with D possibly being TRBD1 (5 bases). Germline CDR1 DFQATT, CDR2 SNEGSKA (reference sequence). CDR3 length: 15 amino acids. Trimming stripped 0 bases from V and 1 base from J, with 12 bases between. CDR3 loop: CSARDYDSPQETQYF. CDR3 DNA: TGCAGTGCTAGAGATTATGACAGCCCCCAAGAGACCCAGTACTTC.

V is TRBV2 and J is TRBJ1-6, with D possibly being TRBD1 (5 bases). Germline V CDR1 and CDR2: SNHLY, FYNNEI. V shed 6 bases and J shed 11 bases, with 14 bases lying between them. CDR3 size: 13 residues. The CDR3 is CASSRDGNTPLHF. The DNA for the CDR3 is TGTGCCAGCAGCCGGGACGGGAATACACCCCTCCACTTT. The whole variable domain, filled in from reference TRBV2 and TRBJ1-6, reads EPEVTQTPSHQVTQMGQEVILRCVPISNHLYFYWYRQILGQKVEFLVSFYNNEISEKSEIFDDQFSVERPDGSNFTLKIRSTKLEDSAMYFCASSRDGNTPLHFGNGTRLTVT.

V and J are TRBV20-1 and TRBJ1-5; TRBD1 matches at 8 bases. The ends lost 2 bases at V and 6 bases at J; junction bases unmatched: 9. This CDR3 is built from 15 residues. Looked up from germline, CDR1 is DFQATT and CDR2 is SNEGSKA (reference sequence). The CDR3 loop is CSARSAGGEGQPQHF. As DNA, the CDR3 is TGCAGTGCTAGATCTGCAGGGGGCGAGGGTCAGCCCCAGCATTTT.

The chain joins TRBV30 to TRBJ2-7, with 13 bases identical to TRBD2. Per germline, CDR1 GTSNPN and CDR2 SVGIG (reference sequence). The length of the CDR3 is 14 residues. V shed 5 bases, J shed 6 bases, and the junction held 7 bases outside the gene matches. This CDR3 is CAWVQGTSGTEQYF. For the CDR3, the DNA is TGTGCCTGGGTTCAAGGGACTAGCGGGACCGAGCAGTACTTC. Filled out from reference TRBV30 and TRBJ2-7, the complete variable domain reads SQTIHQWPATLVQPVGSPLSLECTVEGTSNPNLYWYRQAAGRGLQLLFYSVGIGQISSEVPQNLSASRPQDRQFILSSKKLLLSDSGFYLCAWVQGTSGTEQYFGPGTRLTVT.

This clonotype is a singleton in its sample. V gene TRBV2 combines with J gene TRBJ2-1; 12 nucleotides line up with TRBD2. Unmatched junction bases numbered 7, after V lost 8 bases and J lost 8 bases. CDR3 length: 14 amino acids. Germline V lookup: CDR1 SNHLY, CDR2 FYNNEI. CDR3 region: CASRGLAGKDEQFF. CDR3 in DNA: TGTGCCAGCCGGGGACTAGCGGGTAAGGATGAGCAGTTCTTC.

CDR3 nucleotide sequence: TGTGCCAGCGCAGGGGGCGCCTCCTACGAGCAGTACTTC. This translates into CASAGGASYEQYF. V gene TRBV27 combines with J gene TRBJ2-7, with TRBD1 matching 8 bases. This CDR3 is built from 13 residues. Germline CDR1 reads MNHEY; CDR2 reads SMNVEV (reference sequence). The J segment lost 0 bases and the V segment lost 8 bases, leaving 3 bases of the junction unmatched.